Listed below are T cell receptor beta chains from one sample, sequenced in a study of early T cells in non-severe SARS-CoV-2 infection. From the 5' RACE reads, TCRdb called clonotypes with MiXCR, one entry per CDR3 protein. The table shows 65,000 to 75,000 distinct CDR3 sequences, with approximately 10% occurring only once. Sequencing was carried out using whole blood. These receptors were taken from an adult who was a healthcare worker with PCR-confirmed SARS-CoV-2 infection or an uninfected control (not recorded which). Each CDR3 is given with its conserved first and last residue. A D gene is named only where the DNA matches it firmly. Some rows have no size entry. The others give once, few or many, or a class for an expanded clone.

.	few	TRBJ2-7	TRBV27	TGTGCCAGCAGTTTACGAGGGGTCAACTACGAGCAGTACTTC	CASSLRGVNYEQYF
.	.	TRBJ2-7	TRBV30	TGTGCCTGGAGCGACCCCCTTGAGTACGAGCAGTACTTC	CAWSDPLEYEQYF
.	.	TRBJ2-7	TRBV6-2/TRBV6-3	TGTGCCAGCAGTAAACTCTCGGACTACAGCTCCTACGAGCAGTACTTC	CASSKLSDYSSYEQYF
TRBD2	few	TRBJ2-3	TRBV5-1	TGCGCCAGCAGCTTGGTGGAGCGGGGGAAGGCAGATACGCAGTATTTT	CASSLVERGKADTQYF
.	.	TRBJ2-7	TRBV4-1	TGCGCCAGCAGCCGGGGTAATTACGAGCAGTACTTC	CASSRGNYEQYF
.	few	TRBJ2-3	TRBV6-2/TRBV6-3	TGTGCCAGCACATGGGGGCCAGATACGCAGTATTTT	CASTWGPDTQYF
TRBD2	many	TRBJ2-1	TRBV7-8	TGTGCCAGCAGCTTAGCTACAAGCGGGAGCTCCTACAATGAGCAGTTCTTC	CASSLATSGSSYNEQFF
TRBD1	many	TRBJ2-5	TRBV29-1	TGCAGCGTTGTGGGCAGGGGGCAAGGGGAGACCCAGTACTTC	CSVVGRGQGETQYF
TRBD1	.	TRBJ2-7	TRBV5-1	TGCGCCAGCAGCCGAACCGGGACAGGGGGATACGAGCAGTACTTC	CASSRTGTGGYEQYF
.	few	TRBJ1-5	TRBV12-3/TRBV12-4	TGTGCCAGCAGTTTCGGAAGAAATCAGCCCCAGCATTTT	CASSFGRNQPQHF
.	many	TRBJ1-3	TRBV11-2	TGTGCCAGCAGCTTAGTGGTAACCGGAAACACCATATATTTT	CASSLVVTGNTIYF
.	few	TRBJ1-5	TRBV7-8	TGTGCCAGCACCCTCGGACGGGTTCATCAGCCCCAGCATTTT	CASTLGRVHQPQHF
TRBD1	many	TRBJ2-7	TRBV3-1	TGTGCCAGCAGCCAAGCGATGGGGACAGGGGGTGGCGAGCAGTACTTC	CASSQAMGTGGGEQYF
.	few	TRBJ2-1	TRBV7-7	TGTGCTAGCAGCTTAGTGAGAACCTCCTACAATGAGCAGTTCTTC	CASSLVRTSYNEQFF
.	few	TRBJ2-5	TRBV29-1	TGCAGCGGTTTACCGGGAGAGACCCAGTACTTC	CSGLPGETQYF
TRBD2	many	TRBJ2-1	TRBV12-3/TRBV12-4	TGTGCCAGCACCTTAGAAATTGTTAGCGGGAGTAGTGAGCAGTTCTTC	CASTLEIVSGSSEQFF
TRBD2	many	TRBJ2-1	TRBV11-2	TGTGCCAGCTGGGCGGGACTAACACACAATGAGCAGTTCTTC	CASWAGLTHNEQFF
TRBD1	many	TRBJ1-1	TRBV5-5	TGTGCCAGCAGCCTGGGGACAGTTATGGGCACTGAAGCTTTCTTT	CASSLGTVMGTEAFF
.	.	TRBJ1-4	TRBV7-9	TGTGCCAGCAGCCCCCGTCCGGGGGAAAAACTGTTTTTT	CASSPRPGEKLFF